One sample yielded the 11 T cell receptor beta chains listed below, sequenced in a study of OX40 agonist ivuxolimab in advanced cancers. Sequencing was performed with immunoSEQ multiplex PCR; in TCRdb, only in-frame clones are kept and a portion is missing. The sample includes some 72,000 clones, more than 80% of them seen just once. The sample in question was CD4+ or CD8+ T cells sorted from blood, obtained in a trial of the OX40 agonist ivuxolimab. The receptor set was obtained from an adult with an advanced solid tumor such as melanoma, head and neck, liver or kidney cancer.

This chain uses TRBV5-1 with TRBJ2-7; TRBD1 might be the D (6 bases). The CDR3 extends over 14 amino acids. CDR1 is SGHRS, CDR2 YFSETQ, per germline. The germline V and J ends were trimmed by 4 bases and 0 bases, with 11 bases remaining between them. The CDR3 DNA follows: TGCGCCAGCAGCATGCGACAGGCCTCCTACGAGCAGTACTTC. Protein product: CASSMRQASYEQYF.

CDR3 in amino acids: CASSPSVVSYNEQFF. The CDR3 coding sequence is TGTGCCAGCAGCCCTTCGGTTGTCTCCTACAATGAGCAGTTCTTC. The V call is TRBV7-3, the J call TRBJ2-1, with no clear D. Between the trimmed V and J ends, which lost 5 bases and 0 bases, there was a span of 11 bases. In germline, CDR1 is SGHTA, CDR2 FQGTGA. CDR3 length: 15 amino acids. The whole variable domain, remainder taken from reference TRBV7-3 and TRBJ2-1, is GAGVSQTPSNKVTEKGKYVELRCDPISGHTALYWYRQSLGQGPEFLIYFQGTGAADDSGLPNDRFFAVRPEGSVSTLKIQRTERGDSAVYLCASSPSVVSYNEQFFGPGTRLTVL.

The chain has TRBV10-3 and TRBJ2-1; 9 bases map to TRBD2. The V and J ends lost 10 bases and 7 bases, in that order; junction bases with no gene match: 8. Germline values: CDR1 ENHRY, CDR2 SYGVKD. This CDR3 comprises 13 residues. The CDR3 nucleotides read TGTGCCAGCCGACTAGCGGCCGCTAATGAGCAGTTCTTC. Protein sequence: CASRLAAANEQFF.

The rearrangement uses TRBV7-6 and TRBJ2-7; D gene uncertain. The germline gives CDR1 SGHVS, CDR2 FNYEAQ. The CDR3 has 14 residues. V shed 1 base and J shed 0 bases, with 7 bases lying between them. The CDR3 protein is CASSLDILSYEQYF. CDR3 nucleotide sequence: TGTGCCAGCAGCTTAGATATACTCTCCTACGAGCAGTACTTC.

This chain links TRBV6-1 with TRBJ1-2; no clear D gene. The germline CDR1 and CDR2 sequences are MNHNS and SASEGT. The CDR3 extends over 15 amino acids. Deletions cut 6 bases from V and 4 bases from J, with 18 bases between. Written as DNA, the CDR3 is TGTGCCAGCAGCCTCAGAGATCGTGAAGGCTATGGCTACACCTTC. Translation gives CASSLRDREGYGYTF.

CDR3 residues: CASSITTGSSYNEQFF. In DNA form, the CDR3 reads TGTGCCAGCAGCATAACGACAGGGAGCTCCTACAATGAGCAGTTCTTC. V and J are TRBV9 and TRBJ2-1; TRBD1 aligns across 7 bases. The V segment lost 4 bases and the J segment 0 bases; nucleotides outside the gene matches: 7. This CDR3 has 16 residues. The germline CDR1 and CDR2 sequences are SGDLS and YYNGEE.

The chain employs TRBV2 and TRBJ2-4; TRBD1 is a possible D gene (6 bases). V lost 3 bases and J lost 3, with 12 bases in between. The CDR3 extends over 15 amino acids. The germline V gene has CDR1 SNHLY and CDR2 FYNNEI. CDR3 sequence reads: CASSDPAGVKNIQYF. CDR3 DNA sequence: TGTGCCAGCAGTGACCCCGCAGGGGTCAAAAACATTCAGTACTTC.

The V call is TRBV7-9, the J call TRBJ1-1; D gene unclear. V dropped 2 bases and J dropped 3 bases, with 7 bases sitting between them. CDR3 length equals 13 residues. Per the germline V gene, CDR1 is SEHNR and CDR2 is FQNEAQ (reference sequence). The CDR3 DNA reads as TGTGCCAGCAGCTTAAGGCGGGACACTGAAGCTTTCTTT. Translated, it gives CASSLRRDTEAFF.

The chain recombines TRBV15 with TRBJ2-7; D unclear. In germline, CDR1 is LNHNV, CDR2 YYDKDF (reference sequence). Trimming took off 1 base at V and 0 bases at J, with 4 bases between the two ends. This CDR3 has 13 amino acids. CDR3 amino acids: CATSRAGSYEQYF. The CDR3, as DNA: TGTGCCACCAGCAGAGCGGGCTCCTACGAGCAGTACTTC.

The rearrangement links TRBV5-6 to TRBJ2-1; no reliable D call. Deletions cut 6 bases from V and 8 bases from J, with 12 bases between. The CDR3 covers 12 residues. CDR1 is SGHDT and CDR2 is YYEEEE in the germline V gene. This CDR3 reads CASTRRWDEQFF. DNA of the CDR3: TGTGCCAGCACCCGAAGATGGGATGAGCAGTTCTTC.

V gene TRBV10-3 combines with J gene TRBJ1-2, with D possibly TRBD1 on 5 matching bases. CDR1 and CDR2 (germline): ENHRY, SYGVKD. CDR3 length: 13 residues. Trimming removed 7 bases from V and 3 bases from J, with 12 bases in between. The CDR3 loop is CAIKALGDYGYTF. The CDR3 region has the DNA TGTGCCATCAAAGCGCTAGGGGACTATGGCTACACCTTC.